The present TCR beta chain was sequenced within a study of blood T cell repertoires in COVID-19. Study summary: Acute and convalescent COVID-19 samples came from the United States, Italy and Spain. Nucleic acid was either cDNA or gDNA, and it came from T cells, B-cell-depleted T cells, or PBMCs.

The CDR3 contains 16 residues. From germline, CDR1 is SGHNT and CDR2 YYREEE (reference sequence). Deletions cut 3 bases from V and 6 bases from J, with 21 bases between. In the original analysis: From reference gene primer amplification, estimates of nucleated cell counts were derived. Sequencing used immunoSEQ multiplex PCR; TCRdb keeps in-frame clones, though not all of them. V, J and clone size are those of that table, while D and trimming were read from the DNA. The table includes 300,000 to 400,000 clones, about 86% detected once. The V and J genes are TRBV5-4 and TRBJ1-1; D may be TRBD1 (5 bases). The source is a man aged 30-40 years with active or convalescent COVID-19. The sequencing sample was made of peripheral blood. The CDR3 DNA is TGTGCCAGCAGCTCGGCCAGGGTTAGGGGTAGTGCTGAAGCTTTCTTT. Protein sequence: CASSSARVRGSAEAFF.